This T cell receptor beta chain emerged from a study of T cells after yellow fever vaccination (dated by TCRdb to the late 2010s). A note on the overall study: The SMART-Seq v4 Ultra Low Input RNA kit was used to prepare libraries from fractions with low cell numbers. To track T-cell clones before and after primary and booster YFV17D yellow fever vaccination, bulk TCR alpha and beta repertoires were sequenced longitudinally. Two healthy male donors made up the cohort, one aged 18 to 29 years and the other aged 30 to 40 years. Bulk PBMC replicates and cell subsets were isolated from blood drawn at multiple timepoints before and after both primary and secondary immunization.

General findings and caveats noted by the study authors: Most clones expanded after primary vaccination (almost 98% of CD4 and about 85% of CD8) were re-detected after the booster, suggesting that broad memory maintenance occurred. A small fraction of clonotypes showed up in both the CD4 and CD8 compartments, probably as a result of convergent recombination. Computational filtering was needed because FACS-sorted repertoires could contain abundant contaminating clonotypes from the bulk population. Because the study included only a couple of donors, the extent to which the findings can be generalized is limited. The secondary T-cell response was weaker than the primary response but faster, peaking on day 5 instead of day 15.

V is trimmed back by 2 bases and J by 4 bases, and the junction contains 7 bases that no gene match accounts for. The germline V gene (reference sequence) supplies CDR1 SGHNT and CDR2 YYREEE. Inclusive of the bounding cysteine and phenylalanine, the CDR3 is 15 residues long. Just the 45-base CDR3 DNA is kept, in frame starting at base 1. Reads for this sample came from an Illumina NovaSeq 6000. TCR cDNA was made using 5'RACE template switching, a step that added a universal primer site and unique molecular identifiers. Priming of cDNA synthesis was performed from both the TCR alpha and TCR beta constant segments. Libraries were amplified in two PCR steps, with sample barcodes and sequencing adapters added in the second step. Libraries were sequenced on Illumina HiSeq 2500 (2x100 bp) or NovaSeq (2x150 bp). The study's own analysis went as follows. MIGEC was used to demultiplex reads and collapse the reads into UMI consensus sequences, and MiXCR was used for V(D)J alignment. Using edgeR on replicate PBMC samples, clonotypes were called vaccine-responding if FDR was below 0.01 and the log2 fold change was above 5 up to day 15. Each bulk clonotype received a CD4 or CD8 identity based on whether the sequenced CD4 or CD8 repertoire contained that clonotype at higher abundance. The public reads were quality trimmed at Q25 with fastp and then assembled into clones with MiXCR by TCRdb, keeping productive beta chains. Entries are consolidated by CDR3 protein sequence, retaining the most common genes and DNA. These V and J calls derive from TCRdb rather than the authors' analysis. The sample profile shows about 210,000 distinct CDR3 sequences; about 3% of them were found once. About 3.3% of the sample is taken by the ten largest.

This clonotype was seen repeatedly, ten times or more. This receptor's antigen is unknown. No clone much larger than this one lies a single base away; base qualities are absent. The treatment or condition tag for this specimen amounts to: live attenuated yellow fever vaccine strain. A standard Ficoll-Paque protocol was used to isolate PBMCs from peripheral blood. Dynabeads CD4 and CD8 positive selection kits were used to isolate CD4 and CD8 T-cell fractions. RNA was extracted with TriZol from bulk PBMCs, CD4 and CD8 fractions, and dextramer-positive and dextramer-negative fractions. The rearrangement joined TRBV5-4 to TRBJ2-5; the junction holds 8 bases that match TRBD2. The clonotype comes from a man aged 18-30 years who received the YFV17D yellow fever vaccine. Material: CD4+ T cells sorted from PBMCs, obtained 10 days after the yellow fever booster vaccination. CDR3 protein: CASSFGGAGSETQYF. The DNA sequence is TGTGCCAGCAGCTTCGGGGGGGCCGGTTCAGAGACCCAGTACTTC.